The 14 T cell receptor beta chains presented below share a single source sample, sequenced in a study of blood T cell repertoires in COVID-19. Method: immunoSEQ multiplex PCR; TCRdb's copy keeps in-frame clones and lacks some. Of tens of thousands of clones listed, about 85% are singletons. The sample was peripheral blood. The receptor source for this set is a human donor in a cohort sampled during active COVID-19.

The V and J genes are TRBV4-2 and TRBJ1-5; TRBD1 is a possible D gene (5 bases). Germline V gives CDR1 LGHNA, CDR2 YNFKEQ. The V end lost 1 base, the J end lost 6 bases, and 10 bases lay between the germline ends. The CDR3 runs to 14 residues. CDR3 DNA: TGTGCCAGCAGCCAAGGGGGGGGGAGTCAGCCCCAGCATTTT. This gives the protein CASSQGGGSQPQHF.

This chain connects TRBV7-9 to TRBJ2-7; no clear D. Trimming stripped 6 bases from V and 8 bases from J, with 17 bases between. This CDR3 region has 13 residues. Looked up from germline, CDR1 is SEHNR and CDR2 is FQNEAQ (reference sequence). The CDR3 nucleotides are TGTGCCAGCAGGTTGAACCGAGCCGAGCAGCAGTACTTC. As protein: CASRLNRAEQQYF.

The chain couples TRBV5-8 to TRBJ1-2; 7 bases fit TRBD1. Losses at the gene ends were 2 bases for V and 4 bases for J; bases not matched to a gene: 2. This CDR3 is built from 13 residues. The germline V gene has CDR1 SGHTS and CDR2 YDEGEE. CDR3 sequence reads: CASSFAGGYGYTF. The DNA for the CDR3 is TGTGCCAGCAGCTTTGCAGGGGGCTATGGCTACACCTTC.

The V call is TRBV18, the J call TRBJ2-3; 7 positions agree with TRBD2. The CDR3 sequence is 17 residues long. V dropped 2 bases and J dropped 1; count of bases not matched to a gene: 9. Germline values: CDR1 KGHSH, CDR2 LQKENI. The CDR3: CASSPLPGRRGTDTQYF. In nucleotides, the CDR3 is TGTGCCAGCTCACCATTACCCGGGAGGCGGGGCACAGATACGCAGTATTTT.

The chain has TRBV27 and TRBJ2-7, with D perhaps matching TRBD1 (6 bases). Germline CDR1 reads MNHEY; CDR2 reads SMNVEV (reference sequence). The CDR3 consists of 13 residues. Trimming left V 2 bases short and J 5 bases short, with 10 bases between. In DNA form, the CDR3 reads TGTGCCAGCAGTTTAGTCAGGGGTAACGAGCAGTACTTC. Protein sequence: CASSLVRGNEQYF.

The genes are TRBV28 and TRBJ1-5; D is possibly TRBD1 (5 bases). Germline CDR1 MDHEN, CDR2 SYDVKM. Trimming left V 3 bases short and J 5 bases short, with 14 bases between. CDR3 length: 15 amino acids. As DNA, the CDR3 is TGTGCCAGCAGTTTTTGGGGGGGAAACTATCAGCCCCAGCATTTT. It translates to CASSFWGGNYQPQHF.

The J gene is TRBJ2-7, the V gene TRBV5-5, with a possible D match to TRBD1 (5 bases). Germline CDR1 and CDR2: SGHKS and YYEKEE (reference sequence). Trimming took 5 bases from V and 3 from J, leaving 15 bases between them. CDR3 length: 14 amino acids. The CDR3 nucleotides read TGTGCCAGCAGGTGGGGCAAAGGTGTCTACGAGCAGTACTTC. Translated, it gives CASRWGKGVYEQYF.

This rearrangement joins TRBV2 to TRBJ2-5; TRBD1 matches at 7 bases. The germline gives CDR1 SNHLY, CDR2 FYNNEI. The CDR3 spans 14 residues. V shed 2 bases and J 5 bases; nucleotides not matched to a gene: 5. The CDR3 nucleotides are TGTGCCAGCAGTGAACAGGGGGAGTGGGAGACCCAGTACTTC. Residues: CASSEQGEWETQYF.

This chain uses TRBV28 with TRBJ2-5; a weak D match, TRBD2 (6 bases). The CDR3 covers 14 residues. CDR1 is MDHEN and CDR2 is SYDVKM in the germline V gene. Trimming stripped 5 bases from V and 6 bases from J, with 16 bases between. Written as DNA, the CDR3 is TGTGCCAGCAGTCCTGGGGGGAGCCCCAAGACCCAGTACTTC. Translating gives CASSPGGSPKTQYF.

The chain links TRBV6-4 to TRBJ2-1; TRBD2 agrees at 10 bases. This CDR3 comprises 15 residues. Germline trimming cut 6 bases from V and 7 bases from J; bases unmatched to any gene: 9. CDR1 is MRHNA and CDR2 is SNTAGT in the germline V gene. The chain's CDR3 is CASSPTSGLFNEQFF. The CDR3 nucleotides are TGTGCCAGCAGCCCGACTAGCGGGCTTTTTAATGAGCAGTTCTTC.

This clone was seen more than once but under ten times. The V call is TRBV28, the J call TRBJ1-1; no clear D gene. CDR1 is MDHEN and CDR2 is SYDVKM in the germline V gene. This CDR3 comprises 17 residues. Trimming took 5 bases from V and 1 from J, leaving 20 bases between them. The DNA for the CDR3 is TGTGCCAGCAGTCCTAGGACTATCGAAAAACCGAACACTGAAGCTTTCTTT. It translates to CASSPRTIEKPNTEAFF.

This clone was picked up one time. The chain's CDR3 is CSASRIGTGRHQPQHF. CDR3 in DNA: TGCAGTGCTAGTCGCATCGGGACAGGGCGTCATCAGCCCCAGCATTTT. V and J are TRBV20-1 and TRBJ1-5, with 9 bases lining up with TRBD1. Trimming removed 3 bases from V and 5 bases from J; junction bases left unmatched: 11. The germline V gene encodes CDR1 DFQATT and CDR2 SNEGSKA (reference sequence). This CDR3 contains 16 residues.

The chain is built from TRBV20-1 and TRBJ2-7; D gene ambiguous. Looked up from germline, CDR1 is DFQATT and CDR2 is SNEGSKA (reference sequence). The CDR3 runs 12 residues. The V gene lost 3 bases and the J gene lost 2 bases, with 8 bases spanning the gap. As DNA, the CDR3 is TGCAGTGCTAGTTGGCATGCCTACGAGCAGTACTTC. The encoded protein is CSASWHAYEQYF.

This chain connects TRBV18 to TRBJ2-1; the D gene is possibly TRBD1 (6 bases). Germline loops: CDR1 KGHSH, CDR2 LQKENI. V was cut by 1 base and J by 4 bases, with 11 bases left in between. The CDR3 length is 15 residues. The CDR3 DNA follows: TGTGCCAGCTCACCACAGGCAGGACAGTACAATGAGCAGTTCTTC. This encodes CASSPQAGQYNEQFF.